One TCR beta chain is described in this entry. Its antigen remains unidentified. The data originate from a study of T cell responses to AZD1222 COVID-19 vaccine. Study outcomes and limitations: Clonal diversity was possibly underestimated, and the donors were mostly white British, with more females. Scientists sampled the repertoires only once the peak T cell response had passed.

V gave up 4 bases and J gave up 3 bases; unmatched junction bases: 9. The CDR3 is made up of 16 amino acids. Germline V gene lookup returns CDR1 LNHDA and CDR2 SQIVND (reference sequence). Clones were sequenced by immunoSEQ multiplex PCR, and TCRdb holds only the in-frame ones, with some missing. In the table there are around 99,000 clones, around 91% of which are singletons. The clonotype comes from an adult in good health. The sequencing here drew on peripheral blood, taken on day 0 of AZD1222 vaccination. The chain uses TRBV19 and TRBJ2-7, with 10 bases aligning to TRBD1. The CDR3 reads CASSRTTGTGVYEQYF. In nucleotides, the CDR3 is TGTGCCAGTAGTAGAACCACCGGGACAGGGGTCTACGAGCAGTACTTC.